What follows describes a single TCR beta chain. This sample is part of a study of cytomegalovirus exposure and HLA in healthy donors. This CDR3 has 15 residues. V lost 4 bases and J lost 6; bases outside the gene matches: 8. Germline loops: CDR1 SQVTM, CDR2 ANQGSEA. Sequencing used immunoSEQ multiplex PCR; TCRdb keeps in-frame clones, though not all of them. The table shows approximately 280,000 clones, with around nine tenths occurring only once. The chain has TRBV29-1 and TRBJ2-2, with 10 nucleotides matching TRBD1. The TCR comes from a woman younger than 30 in good health and CMV-seronegative. The specimen was PBMCs. The CDR3 DNA reads TGCAGCGTTGGCTGGGTGGACAGGGGGTCCGGGGAGCTGTTTTTT. It encodes CSVGWVDRGSGELFF.